This entry is about one T cell receptor (beta chain). The antigen it binds to is not known. No base quality values were provided; no much bigger clone lies one nucleotide off. From the cysteine through the phenylalanine, the CDR3 covers 13 amino acids. Only CDR3 DNA remains: 39 bases, in frame from the first base. As encoded in the germline V gene, CDR1 is SGHRS while CDR2 is YFSETQ. The V end loses 5 bases and the J end loses 4 bases, and a stretch of 12 bases separates them. TCRbeta CDR3 regions were amplified from genomic DNA by means of the immunoSEQ Assay, a bias-controlled multiplex PCR. In the source study's methods: The number of nucleated cells in each sample was estimated by amplification of reference gene primers within the assay. To quantify the absolute abundance of each unique TCRbeta CDR3 rearrangement, sequence reads were collapsed and filtered. For each sample, productive Simpson clonality was calculated as the square root of Simpson's diversity index across productive rearrangements. Imported from immuneACCESS, the table was reduced by TCRdb to in-frame sequences with V and J called. These copies leave out some clones; in studies compared against another copy, an unresolved V gene accounts for under half, and the cause of the remainder is not known. D and trimming come from the DNA, and the V and J calls and clone size come from that table. This sample comprises about 83,000 clones, around nine tenths of them detected only once. The ten largest clones add up to 8% of the sample.

Collaborating institutions collected whole blood in K2EDTA tubes following their own protocols. For TCRbeta analysis, collaborators shipped samples as frozen whole blood, isolated PBMCs, or DNA extracted from either of those sample types. The sample belongs to a study of blood T cell repertoires in COVID-19 (TCRdb year 2020). About the investigation overall: The collaborator samples originated in the United States, Italy and Spain and spanned the acute and convalescent phases of COVID-19. Deeply sampled blood TCRbeta repertoires from subjects exposed to, actively infected with, or recovered from COVID-19 were included in the dataset. HLA class I and class II types, where available, came from metadata supplied by the sample provider rather than from assay-based typing. Samples came from the ongoing ImmuneRACE study (first 160 participants) plus 1,254 subjects from 6 global collaborators. The sample metadata nearly always contained a de-identified subject ID, COVID-19 status, age in years and sex. The prospective study material was composed of cDNA or gDNA derived from T cells, B-cell-depleted T cells, or PBMCs. The repertoires were released in a freely available public database intended as a resource for research on the immune response to SARS-CoV-2. What the authors observed across the whole study: The amount of clinical and demographic metadata varied by source and participant and was provided uncurated.

The source of this sequence is a man of 80 years or more with active or convalescent COVID-19. The specimen sequenced was peripheral blood. Recombination linked TRBV5-1 to TRBJ1-1, and TRBD1 may be the D gene, going by 5 matching bases. The DNA is TGCGCCAGCAGGGGGGACTGGACCACTGAAGCTTTCTTT. It translates to CASRGDWTTEAFF. With all but the CDR3 taken from the reference TRBV5-1 and TRBJ1-1 genes, the full variable domain is: KAGVTQTPRYLIKTRGQQVTLSCSPISGHRSVSWYQQTPGQGLQFLFEYFSETQRNKGNFPGRFSGRQFSNSRSEMNVSTLELGDSALYLCASRGDWTTEAFFGQGTRLTVV.